This passage covers 16 T cell receptor beta chains from one sample sequenced in a study of blood T cell repertoires in COVID-19 (dated by TCRdb to about 2020). Library preparation was by the immunoSEQ multiplex PCR assay. The table was pulled from immuneACCESS by TCRdb, which kept in-frame rearrangements only. Such tables lose some clones; where checked, under half of the loss comes from unresolved V genes, and the rest has no known cause. The sample profile shows 320,000 or so clones; 88% of them were found once. Together, the top ten hold under 6% of the sample. The source material was PBMCs or T cells enriched from blood (not recorded which). These receptors came from a man aged 30 to 39 who had recovered from COVID-19.

The rearrangement uses TRBV7-6 and TRBJ1-5, with D possibly being TRBD1 (6 bases). Trimming took off 4 bases at V and 8 bases at J, with 18 bases between the two ends. CDR3 length: 15 amino acids. In germline, CDR1 is SGHVS, CDR2 FNYEAQ. In DNA, the CDR3 is TGTGCCAGCAGCTCTGGGGGGGCAGACCGTGAGCCCCAGCATTTT. It is translated as CASSSGGADREPQHF.

The chain couples TRBV5-1 to TRBJ2-5; 11 nucleotides agree with TRBD2. Germline-derived CDR1 and CDR2 are SGHRS and YFSETQ. J gave up 4 bases and V 4 bases, and 3 bases lay outside the gene matches. The CDR3 consists of 14 residues. The DNA of the CDR3 is TGCGCCAGCAGCCCCGGGACTAGCGGAGAGACCCAGTACTTC. It translates to CASSPGTSGETQYF. Together with reference TRBV5-1 and TRBJ2-5, the CDR3 gives the full variable domain: KAGVTQTPRYLIKTRGQQVTLSCSPISGHRSVSWYQQTPGQGLQFLFEYFSETQRNKGNFPGRFSGRQFSNSRSEMNVSTLELGDSALYLCASSPGTSGETQYFGPGTRLLVL.

This sequence joins TRBV2 and TRBJ2-1, with 14 nucleotides matching TRBD2. In germline, CDR1 is SNHLY, CDR2 FYNNEI. CDR3 size: 16 residues. Germline trimming cut 5 bases from V and 1 base from J; bases unmatched to any gene: 1. In DNA, the CDR3 is TGTGCCAGCAGTTGGACTAGCGGGGGGTCCTACAATGAGCAGTTCTTC. Amino acids: CASSWTSGGSYNEQFF.

In its sample, this clone was seen a few times. The J gene is TRBJ1-2, the V gene TRBV19; 10 bases match TRBD1. This CDR3 is 15 amino acids long. In germline, CDR1 is LNHDA, CDR2 SQIVND (reference sequence). Trimming took 5 bases from V and 4 from J; bases not matched to a gene: 7. CDR3 residues: CASSLDRGGTYGYTF. In DNA form, the CDR3 reads TGTGCCAGTAGTCTGGACAGGGGGGGAACCTATGGCTACACCTTC.

The chain uses TRBV4-1 and TRBJ2-1; TRBD1 matches at 9 bases. The CDR3 contains 16 residues. Trimming removed 3 bases from V and 1 base from J; junction bases left unmatched: 4. The germline CDR1 and CDR2 sequences are MGHRA and YSYEKL. The CDR3 here is CASSHPGTGSYNEQFF. The CDR3 DNA reads TGCGCCAGCAGCCACCCCGGGACAGGGTCCTACAATGAGCAGTTCTTC.

The chain uses TRBV14 and TRBJ1-6; 7 bases align to TRBD1. V gave up 3 bases and J gave up 7 bases; unmatched junction bases: 3. The CDR3 is 14 amino acids. The germline V gene has CDR1 SGHDN and CDR2 FVKESK. The CDR3 bases are TGTGCCAGCAGCCACGGGACAGCAAATTCACCCCTCCACTTT. Translated: CASSHGTANSPLHF.

The chain couples TRBV13 to TRBJ2-5, with TRBD2 matching 13 bases. The V gene's germline CDR1 is PRHDT and CDR2 FYEKMQ (reference sequence). V dropped 4 bases and J dropped 5; count of bases not matched to a gene: 7. CDR3 size: 16 residues. In nucleotides, the CDR3 is TGTGCCAGCAGCTCTAGACTAGCGGGGGGCCCCGAGACCCAGTACTTC. It specifies CASSSRLAGGPETQYF.

This rearrangement joins TRBV5-6 to TRBJ2-7, with unresolved D. Germline values: CDR1 SGHDT, CDR2 YYEEEE. The CDR3 is 11 residues long. V was pared by 3 bases and J by 2 bases, with 3 bases between. CDR3 in DNA: TGTGCCAGCAGCTCCACCTACGAGCAGTACTTC. It encodes CASSSTYEQYF.

The chain is built from TRBV24-1 and TRBJ2-3; 9 nucleotides line up with TRBD1. The V gene end was trimmed by 7 bases and the J gene end by 3 bases; junction bases not matched to a gene: 4. This CDR3 has 14 amino acids. The germline gives CDR1 KGHDR, CDR2 SFDVKD. CDR3 coding DNA: TGTGCCACCAGCCCGGGACAGGGTACAGATACGCAGTATTTT. It yields the protein CATSPGQGTDTQYF.

The V and J genes are TRBV30 and TRBJ1-1; D not certain. Germline lookup yields CDR1 GTSNPN and CDR2 SVGIG (reference sequence). The ends were cut back, 0 bases at V and 6 bases at J, with 5 bases in the middle. This CDR3 is built from 11 residues. CDR3 amino acids: CAWSVEAEAFF. The CDR3 nucleotides read TGTGCCTGGAGTGTAGAGGCTGAAGCTTTCTTT. Full variable domain (outside the CDR3, taken from reference TRBV30 and TRBJ1-1): SQTIHQWPATLVQPVGSPLSLECTVEGTSNPNLYWYRQAAGRGLQLLFYSVGIGQISSEVPQNLSASRPQDRQFILSSKKLLLSDSGFYLCAWSVEAEAFFGQGTRLTVV.

The rearrangement joins TRBV5-1 to TRBJ1-1; weak D call: TRBD1 (5 bases). V was pared by 1 base and J by 4 bases, with 17 bases between. This CDR3 spans 16 amino acids. Germline values: CDR1 SGHRS, CDR2 YFSETQ. The CDR3 is CASSLLGVEMSTEAFF. CDR3 sequence (DNA): TGCGCCAGCAGCTTGTTAGGGGTGGAGATGAGCACTGAAGCTTTCTTT.

V is TRBV29-1 and J is TRBJ1-1; 9 bases match TRBD1. Germline V lookup: CDR1 SQVTM, CDR2 ANQGSEA. The CDR3 is 13 residues long. After removal of 6 bases from V and 4 bases from J, the junction contained 6 bases not matched to a gene. CDR3 DNA sequence: TGCAGCGTCTACACAGGGGGCGGCACTGAAGCTTTCTTT. This codes for CSVYTGGGTEAFF.

This clone has a single count. The gene calls are TRBV20-1 and TRBJ1-2; D is uncertain. The length of the CDR3 is 14 residues. CDR1 and CDR2 from the germline V gene are DFQATT and SNEGSKA (reference sequence). Deletions cut 4 bases from V and 0 bases from J, with 12 bases between. CDR3 loop: CSAIDPVANYGYTF. The CDR3 DNA reads TGCAGTGCTATTGACCCCGTCGCTAACTATGGCTACACCTTC.

The genes are TRBV6-5 and TRBJ1-5, with unresolved D. CDR1 MNHEY and CDR2 SVGAGI come from the germline V gene. The V gene lost 6 bases and the J gene lost 1 base, with 10 bases spanning the gap. This CDR3 region has 14 residues. CDR3 sequence (DNA): TGTGCCAGCAGCCCCACACCAAGCAATCAGCCCCAGCATTTT. The encoded protein is CASSPTPSNQPQHF.

This clone was observed a single time. The rearrangement joins TRBV18 to TRBJ1-2; TRBD1 matches at 12 bases. The germline V gene has CDR1 KGHSH and CDR2 LQKENI. V shed 3 bases and J 6 bases; nucleotides not matched to a gene: 11. The CDR3 is made up of 17 amino acids. CDR3: CASSPPQGTGGRDGYTF. CDR3 coding DNA: TGTGCCAGCTCACCTCCGCAGGGGACAGGGGGCAGAGATGGCTACACCTTC.

The rearrangement links TRBV10-1 to TRBJ2-1; TRBD1 might be the D (5 bases). CDR1 WNHNN and CDR2 SYGVQD come from the germline V gene (reference sequence). V was shortened by 6 bases and J by 5 bases, with 14 bases between the two germline ends. The CDR3 sequence is 14 residues long. The CDR3 nucleotides are TGCGCCAGCAGGTGGGGTGACAGAGACAATGAGCAGTTCTTC. Translation gives CASRWGDRDNEQFF.